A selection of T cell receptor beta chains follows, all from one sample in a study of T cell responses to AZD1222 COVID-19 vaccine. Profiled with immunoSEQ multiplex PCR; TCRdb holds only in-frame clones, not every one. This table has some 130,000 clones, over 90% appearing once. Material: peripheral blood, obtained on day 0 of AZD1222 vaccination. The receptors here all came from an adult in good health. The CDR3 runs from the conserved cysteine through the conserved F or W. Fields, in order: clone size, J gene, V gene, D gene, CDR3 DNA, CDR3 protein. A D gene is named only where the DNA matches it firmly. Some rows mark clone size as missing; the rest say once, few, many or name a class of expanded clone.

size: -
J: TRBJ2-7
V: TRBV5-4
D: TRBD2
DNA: TGTGCCAGCAGCGCGGGGGGCATTTACTACGAGCAGTACTTC
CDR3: CASSAGGIYYEQYF

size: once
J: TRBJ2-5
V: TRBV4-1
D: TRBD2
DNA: TGCGCCAGCAGCCGGCTAGCGGAAGAGACCCAGTACTTC
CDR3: CASSRLAEETQYF

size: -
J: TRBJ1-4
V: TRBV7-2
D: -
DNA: TGTGCCAGCAGCCCGAGGGGGGGGAATGAAAAACTGTTTTTT
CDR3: CASSPRGGNEKLFF

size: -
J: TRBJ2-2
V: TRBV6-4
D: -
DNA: TGTGCCAGCAGTGAAGCGGACACCGGGGAGCTGTTTTTT
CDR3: CASSEADTGELFF

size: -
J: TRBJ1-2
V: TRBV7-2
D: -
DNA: TGTGCCAGCAGCGAGGGGGGGTCGAGGGATGGCTACACCTTC
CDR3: CASSEGGSRDGYTF

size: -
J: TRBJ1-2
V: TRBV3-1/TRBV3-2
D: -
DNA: TGTGCCAGCAGCCAAGATGGCGGACCCCCTAACTATGGCTACACCTTC
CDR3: CASSQDGGPPNYGYTF

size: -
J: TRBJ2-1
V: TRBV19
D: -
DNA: TGTGCCAGTACACTCAGCGGTAGCTCCTACAATGAGCAGTTCTTC
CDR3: CASTLSGSSYNEQFF

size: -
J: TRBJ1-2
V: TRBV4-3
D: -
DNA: TGCGCCAGCAGCCAAAATAAGGACAACTATGGCTACACCTTC
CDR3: CASSQNKDNYGYTF

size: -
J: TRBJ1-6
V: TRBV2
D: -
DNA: TGTGCCAGCAATCTGGGACCGGATAATTCACCCCTCCACTTT
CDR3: CASNLGPDNSPLHF

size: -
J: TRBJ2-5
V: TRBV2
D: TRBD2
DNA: TGTGCCACCACAGCGGGGGGAGGGGAGACCCAGTACTTC
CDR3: CATTAGGGETQYF

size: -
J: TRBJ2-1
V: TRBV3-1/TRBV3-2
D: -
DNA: TGTGCCAGCAGCCCGGACCCCGACAATGAGCAGTTCTTC
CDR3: CASSPDPDNEQFF

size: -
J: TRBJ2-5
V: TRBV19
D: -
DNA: TGTGCCAGTAGCAGGACAGTACTCCAAGAGACCCAGTACTTC
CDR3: CASSRTVLQETQYF

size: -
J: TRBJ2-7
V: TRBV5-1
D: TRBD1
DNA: TGCGCCAGCAGCTTGGCCGGTTTACAGGGGAGCTCCTACGAGCAGTACTTC
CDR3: CASSLAGLQGSSYEQYF

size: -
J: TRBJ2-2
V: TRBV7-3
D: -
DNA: TGTGCCAGCAGCCGTCTGATAGCGAGGGACACCGGGGAGCTGTTTTTT
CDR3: CASSRLIARDTGELFF

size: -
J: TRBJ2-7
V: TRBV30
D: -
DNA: TGTGCCTGGAGTGTATCTACGGCGAGAGAGCAGTACTTC
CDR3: CAWSVSTAREQYF

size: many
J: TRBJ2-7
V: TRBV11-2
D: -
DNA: TGTGCCAGCAGCTTGCAGGGGCCCTGGGAGCAGTACTTC
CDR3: CASSLQGPWEQYF

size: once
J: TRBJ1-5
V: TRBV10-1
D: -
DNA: TGCGCCAGCATTCCAGCAAATAGCAATCAGCCCCAGCATTTT
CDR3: CASIPANSNQPQHF

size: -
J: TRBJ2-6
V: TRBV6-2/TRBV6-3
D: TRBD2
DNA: TGTGCCAGCAGTTCGATACTAGCGGGAAAGAGCTCTGGGGCCAACGTCCTGACTTTC
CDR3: CASSSILAGKSSGANVLTF

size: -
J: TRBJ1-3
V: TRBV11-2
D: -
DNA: TGTGCCAGCAGCCACCCACGGGTGCCCTCTGGAAACACCATATATTTT
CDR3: CASSHPRVPSGNTIYF

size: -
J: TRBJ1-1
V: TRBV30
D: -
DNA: TGTGCCTGGAGTATCTCGCGAGATGTCGGGTTCTTGAACACTGAAGCTTTCTTT
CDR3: CAWSISRDVGFLNTEAFF

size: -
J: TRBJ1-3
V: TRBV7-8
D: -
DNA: TGTGCCAGCACACTTAGGGACCGCGGAAACACCATATATTTT
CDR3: CASTLRDRGNTIYF

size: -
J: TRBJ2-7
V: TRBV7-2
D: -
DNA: TGTGCCAGCAGCTTAGGACAGGAGAATCCCTACGAGCAGTACTTC
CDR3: CASSLGQENPYEQYF

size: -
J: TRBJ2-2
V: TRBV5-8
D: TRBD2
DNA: TGTGCCAGCAGCTTGGCTAGTCTAGCGGGAGTTTCCGGGGAGCTGTTTTTT
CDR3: CASSLASLAGVSGELFF

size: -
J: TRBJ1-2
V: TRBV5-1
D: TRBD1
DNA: TGCGCCAGCAGCCCATGGACAGGGTCCAACTATGGCTACACCTTC
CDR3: CASSPWTGSNYGYTF

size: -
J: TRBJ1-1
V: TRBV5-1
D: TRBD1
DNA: TGCGCCAGCAGCTCGGACAGGGGGCATTCGGGCACTGAAGCTTTCTTT
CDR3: CASSSDRGHSGTEAFF

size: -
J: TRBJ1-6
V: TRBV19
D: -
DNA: TGTGCCAGTCAGGAGAATAATTCACCCCTCCACTTT
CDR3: CASQENNSPLHF

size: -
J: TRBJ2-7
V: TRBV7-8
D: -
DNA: TGTGCCAGCAGCTTGGAAGGAGGGGGCTCCTACGAGCAGTACTTC
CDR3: CASSLEGGGSYEQYF

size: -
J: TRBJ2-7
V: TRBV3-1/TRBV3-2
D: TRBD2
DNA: TGTGCCAGCAGCCAACCCTCTAGCGGGGGGGCCTACGAGCAGTACTTC
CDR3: CASSQPSSGGAYEQYF

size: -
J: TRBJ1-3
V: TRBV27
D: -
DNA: TGTGCCAGCAGTTTAACACGCAGCGGAGCTGGAAACACCATATATTTT
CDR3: CASSLTRSGAGNTIYF

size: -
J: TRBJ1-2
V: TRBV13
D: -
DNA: TGTGCCAGCAGCTTAGGACGCGGGGGAGGATATGGCTACACCTTC
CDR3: CASSLGRGGGYGYTF

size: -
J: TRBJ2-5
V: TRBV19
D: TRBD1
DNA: TGTGCCAGTAGCGCCCGGACAGGGGGCGCACAGACCCAGTACTTC
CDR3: CASSARTGGAQTQYF

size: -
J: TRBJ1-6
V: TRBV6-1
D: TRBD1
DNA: TGTGCCAGCAGTGAAACGGGACAGGGGTCTTCACCCCTCCACTTT
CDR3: CASSETGQGSSPLHF

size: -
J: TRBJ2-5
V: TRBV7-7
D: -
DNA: TGTGCTAGCAGCTTCCAAGTAGGAGAGACCCAGTACTTC
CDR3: CASSFQVGETQYF

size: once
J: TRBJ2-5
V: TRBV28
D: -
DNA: TGTGCCAGCAGTTTAGGAGGTGAGGAGACCCAGTACTTC
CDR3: CASSLGGEETQYF

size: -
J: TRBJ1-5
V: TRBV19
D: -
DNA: TGTGCCAGTAGTATAGTCGGAGGGGCCGGGCAGCCCCAGCATTTT
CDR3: CASSIVGGAGQPQHF

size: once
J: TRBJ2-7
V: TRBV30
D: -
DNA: TGTGCCTGGAGTGTGACAGGAATTCTCTACGAGCAGTACTTC
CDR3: CAWSVTGILYEQYF

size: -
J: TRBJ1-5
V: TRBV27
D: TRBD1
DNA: TGTGCCAGCAGTCTGCGGGACAGCTCCAATCAGCCCCAGCATTTT
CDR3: CASSLRDSSNQPQHF

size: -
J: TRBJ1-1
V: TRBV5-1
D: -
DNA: TGCGCCAGCAGCTTAGGGGGGCTGGGCACTGAAGCTTTCTTT
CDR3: CASSLGGLGTEAFF

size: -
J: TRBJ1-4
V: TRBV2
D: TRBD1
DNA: TGTGCCAGCATTCTAAGTGGACAGGGAGCCACACGGTTGAATGAAAAACTGTTTTTT
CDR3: CASILSGQGATRLNEKLFF

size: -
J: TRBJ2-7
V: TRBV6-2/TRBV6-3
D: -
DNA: TGTGCCAGCAGTTACCTTGCCCCGGGCGGGGCCCCCTCCTACGAGCAGTACTTC
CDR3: CASSYLAPGGAPSYEQYF

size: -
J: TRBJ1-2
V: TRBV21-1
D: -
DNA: TGTGCCAGCAGCAAACTTAAACAGGGGTCTAACTATGGCTACACCTTC
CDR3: CASSKLKQGSNYGYTF

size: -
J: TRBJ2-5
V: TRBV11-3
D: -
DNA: TGTGCCAGCAGCGTAGGGGGAACGGTTGGGGAGACCCAGTACTTC
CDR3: CASSVGGTVGETQYF

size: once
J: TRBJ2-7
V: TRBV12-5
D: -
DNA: TGTGCTAGTGGTTTGGTAGTTCGGGGGAGTGGTGAGCAGTACTTC
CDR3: CASGLVVRGSGEQYF

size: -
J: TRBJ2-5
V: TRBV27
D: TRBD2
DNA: TGTGCCAGCAGCCAAATTCGCGCTAGCGGGAGGAAGGAGGAGACCCAGTACTTC
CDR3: CASSQIRASGRKEETQYF

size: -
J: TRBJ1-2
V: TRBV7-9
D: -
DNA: TGTGCCAGCAGCTTAGCGCAGGGTTCTAACTATGGCTACACCTTC
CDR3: CASSLAQGSNYGYTF